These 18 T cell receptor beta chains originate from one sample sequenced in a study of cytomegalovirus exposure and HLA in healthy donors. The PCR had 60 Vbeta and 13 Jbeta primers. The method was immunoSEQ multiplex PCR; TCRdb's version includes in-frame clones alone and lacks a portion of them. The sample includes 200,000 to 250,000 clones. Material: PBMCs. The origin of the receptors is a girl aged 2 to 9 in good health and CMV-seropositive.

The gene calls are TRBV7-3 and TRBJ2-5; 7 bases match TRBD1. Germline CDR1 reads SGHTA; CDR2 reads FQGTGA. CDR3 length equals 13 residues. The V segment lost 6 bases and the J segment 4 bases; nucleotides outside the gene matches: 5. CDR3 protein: CASRAAGGETQYF. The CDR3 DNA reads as TGTGCCAGCAGAGCGGCAGGGGGAGAGACCCAGTACTTC.

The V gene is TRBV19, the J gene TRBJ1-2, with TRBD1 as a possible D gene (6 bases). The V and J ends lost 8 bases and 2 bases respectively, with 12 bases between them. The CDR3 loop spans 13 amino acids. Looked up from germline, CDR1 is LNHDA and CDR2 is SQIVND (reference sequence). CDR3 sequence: CASEGTMNYGYTF. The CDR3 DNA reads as TGTGCCAGTGAGGGGACAATGAACTATGGCTACACCTTC.

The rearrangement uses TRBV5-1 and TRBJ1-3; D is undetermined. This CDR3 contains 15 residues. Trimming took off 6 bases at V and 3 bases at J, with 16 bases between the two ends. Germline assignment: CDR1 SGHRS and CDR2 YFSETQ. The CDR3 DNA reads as TGCGCCAGCACCGAAACGCGAGGAGGTGGAAACACCATATATTTT. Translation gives CASTETRGGGNTIYF. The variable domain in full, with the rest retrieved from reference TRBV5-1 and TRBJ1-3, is KAGVTQTPRYLIKTRGQQVTLSCSPISGHRSVSWYQQTPGQGLQFLFEYFSETQRNKGNFPGRFSGRQFSNSRSEMNVSTLELGDSALYLCASTETRGGGNTIYFGEGSWLTVV.

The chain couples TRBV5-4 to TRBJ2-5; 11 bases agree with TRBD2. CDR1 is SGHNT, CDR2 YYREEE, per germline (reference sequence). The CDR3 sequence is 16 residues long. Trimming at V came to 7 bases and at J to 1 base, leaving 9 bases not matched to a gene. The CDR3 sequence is CASRGGTSGLQETQYF. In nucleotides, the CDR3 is TGTGCCAGCCGGGGCGGGACTAGCGGCCTCCAAGAGACCCAGTACTTC.

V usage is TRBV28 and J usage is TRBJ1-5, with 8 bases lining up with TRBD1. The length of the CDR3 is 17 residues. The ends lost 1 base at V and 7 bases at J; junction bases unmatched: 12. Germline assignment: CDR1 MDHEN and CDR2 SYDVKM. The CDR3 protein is CASSLSGQAPGGQPQHF. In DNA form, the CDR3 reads TGTGCCAGCAGTTTATCGGGACAGGCTCCCGGGGGACAGCCCCAGCATTTT.

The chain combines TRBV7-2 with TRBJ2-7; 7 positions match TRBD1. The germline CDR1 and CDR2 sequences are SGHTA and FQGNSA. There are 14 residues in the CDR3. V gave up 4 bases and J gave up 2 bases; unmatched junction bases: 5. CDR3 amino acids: CASSSRTGTYEQYF. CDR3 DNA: TGTGCCAGCAGCTCACGGACAGGTACCTACGAGCAGTACTTC.

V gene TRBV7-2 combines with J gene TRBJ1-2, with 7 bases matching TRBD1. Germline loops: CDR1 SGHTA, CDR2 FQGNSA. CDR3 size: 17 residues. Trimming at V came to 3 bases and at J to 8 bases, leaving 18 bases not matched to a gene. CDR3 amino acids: CASSFTQGVALPRGYTF. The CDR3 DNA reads TGTGCCAGCAGCTTTACCCAGGGGGTGGCCCTTCCTAGAGGCTACACCTTC.

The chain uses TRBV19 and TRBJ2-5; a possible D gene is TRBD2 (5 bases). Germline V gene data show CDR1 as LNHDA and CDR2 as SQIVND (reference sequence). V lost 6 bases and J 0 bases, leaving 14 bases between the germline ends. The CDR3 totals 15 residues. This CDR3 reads CASRRGGLHQETQYF. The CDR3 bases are TGTGCCAGTAGACGTGGTGGACTCCACCAAGAGACCCAGTACTTC.

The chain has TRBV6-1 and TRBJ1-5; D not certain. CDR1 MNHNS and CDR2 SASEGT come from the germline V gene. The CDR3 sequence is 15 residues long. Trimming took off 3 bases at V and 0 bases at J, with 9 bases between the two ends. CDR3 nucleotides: TGTGCCAGCAGTGACAGTTCCAATAGCAATCAGCCCCAGCATTTT. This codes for CASSDSSNSNQPQHF.

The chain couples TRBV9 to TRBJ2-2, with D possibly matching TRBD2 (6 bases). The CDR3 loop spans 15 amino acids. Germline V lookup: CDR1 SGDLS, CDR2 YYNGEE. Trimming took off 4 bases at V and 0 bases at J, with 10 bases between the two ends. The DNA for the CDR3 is TGTGCCAGCAGCCAACGGGGGACGAACACCGGGGAGCTGTTTTTT. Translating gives CASSQRGTNTGELFF.

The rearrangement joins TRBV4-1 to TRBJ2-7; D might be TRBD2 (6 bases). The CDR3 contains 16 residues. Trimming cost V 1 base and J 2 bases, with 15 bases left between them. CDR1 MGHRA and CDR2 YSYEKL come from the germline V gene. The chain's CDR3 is CASSQGPGVLPYEQYF. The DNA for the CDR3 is TGCGCCAGCAGCCAAGGTCCGGGAGTCCTCCCCTACGAGCAGTACTTC.

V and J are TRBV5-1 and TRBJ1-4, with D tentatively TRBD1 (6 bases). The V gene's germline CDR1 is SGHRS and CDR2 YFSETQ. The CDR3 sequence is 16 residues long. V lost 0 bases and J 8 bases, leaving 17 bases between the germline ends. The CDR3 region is CASSLGNRDDGEKLFF. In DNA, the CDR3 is TGCGCCAGCAGCTTGGGAAACAGGGATGACGGAGAAAAACTGTTTTTT.

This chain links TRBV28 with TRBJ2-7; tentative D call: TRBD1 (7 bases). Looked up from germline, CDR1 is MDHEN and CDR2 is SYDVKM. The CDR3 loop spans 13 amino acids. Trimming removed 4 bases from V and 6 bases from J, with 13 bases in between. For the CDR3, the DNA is TGTGCCAGCAGTTATGACAGGGAGGTCGAGCAGTACTTC. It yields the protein CASSYDREVEQYF.

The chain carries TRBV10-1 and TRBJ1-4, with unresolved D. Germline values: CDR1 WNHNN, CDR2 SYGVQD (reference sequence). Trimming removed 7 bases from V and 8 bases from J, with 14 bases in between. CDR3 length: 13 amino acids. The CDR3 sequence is CASTPSLGEKLFF. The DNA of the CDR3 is TGCGCCAGCACCCCCAGCCTAGGAGAAAAACTGTTTTTT.

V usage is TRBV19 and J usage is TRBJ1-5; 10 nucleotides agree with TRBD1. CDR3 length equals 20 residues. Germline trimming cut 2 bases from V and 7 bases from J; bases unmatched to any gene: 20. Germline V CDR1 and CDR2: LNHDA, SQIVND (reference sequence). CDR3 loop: CASSIYPIDRGRVVGQPQHF. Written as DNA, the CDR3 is TGTGCCAGTAGTATATACCCGATCGACAGGGGGCGCGTTGTGGGCCAGCCCCAGCATTTT. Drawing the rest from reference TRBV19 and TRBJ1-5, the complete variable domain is DGGITQSPKYLFRKEGQNVTLSCEQNLNHDAMYWYRQDPGQGLRLIYYSQIVNDFQKGDIAEGYSVSREKKESFPLTVTSAQKNPTAFYLCASSIYPIDRGRVVGQPQHFGDGTRLSIL.

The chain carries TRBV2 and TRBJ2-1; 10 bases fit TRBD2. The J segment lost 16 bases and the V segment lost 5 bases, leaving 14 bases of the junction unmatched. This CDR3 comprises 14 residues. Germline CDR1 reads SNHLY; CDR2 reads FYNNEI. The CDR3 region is CASSYYPTGTSDFF. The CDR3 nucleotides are TGTGCCAGCAGTTATTACCCGACCGGGACTAGCGATTTCTTC.

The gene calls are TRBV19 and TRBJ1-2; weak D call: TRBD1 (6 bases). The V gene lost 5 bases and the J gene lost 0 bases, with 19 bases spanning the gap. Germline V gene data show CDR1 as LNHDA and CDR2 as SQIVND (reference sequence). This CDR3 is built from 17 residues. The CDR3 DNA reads TGTGCCAGTAGTGTCGGGACACCTATCAACGCTAACTATGGCTACACCTTC. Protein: CASSVGTPINANYGYTF.

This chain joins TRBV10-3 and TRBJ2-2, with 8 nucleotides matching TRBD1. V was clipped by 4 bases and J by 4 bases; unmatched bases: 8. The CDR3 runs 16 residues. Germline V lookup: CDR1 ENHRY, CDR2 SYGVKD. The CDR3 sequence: CAISVFRDRPTGELFF. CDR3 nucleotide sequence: TGTGCCATCAGTGTCTTTCGGGACAGGCCCACCGGGGAGCTGTTTTTT.